A selection of T cell receptor beta chains follows, all from one sample in a study of blood T cell repertoires in COVID-19. The assay was immunoSEQ multiplex PCR, and TCRdb's table has in-frame clones only and misses some. The sample carries some 130,000 clones, over 75% recorded once. Material: peripheral blood. The source is a human donor in a cohort sampled during active COVID-19. Each CDR3 is given with its conserved first and last residue. The order of the fields is D gene, J gene, clone size, V gene, CDR3 protein, CDR3 DNA. A D gene is named only where the DNA matches it firmly. Some rows have no size entry. The others give once, few or many, or a class for an expanded clone.

TRBD2	TRBJ2-1	NA	TRBV9	CASSVVSGRATEQFF	TGTGCCAGCAGCGTAGTGAGCGGGAGGGCCACTGAGCAGTTCTTC
TRBD1	TRBJ1-5	NA	TRBV6-5	CASSPGQGDNQPQHF	TGTGCCAGCAGCCCGGGACAGGGGGACAATCAGCCCCAGCATTTT
NA	TRBJ1-2	NA	TRBV12-5	CASGPSGTYGYTF	TGTGCTAGTGGTCCCAGCGGTACCTATGGCTACACCTTC
NA	TRBJ1-3	once	TRBV24-1	CATKTPPRDSGNTIYF	TGTGCCACCAAGACACCACCCAGGGACTCTGGAAACACCATATATTTT
TRBD1	TRBJ2-1	NA	TRBV9	CASSLKDRNEQFF	TGTGCCAGCAGCTTAAAGGACAGGAATGAGCAGTTCTTC
NA	TRBJ2-7	NA	TRBV6-5	CASSYSSSASYEQYF	TGTGCCAGCAGTTACTCGTCGTCAGCGTCCTACGAGCAGTACTTC
NA	TRBJ2-2	NA	TRBV9	CASSARGVANTGELFF	TGTGCCAGCAGCGCACGCGGTGTCGCGAACACCGGGGAGCTGTTTTTT
TRBD2	TRBJ2-3	NA	TRBV9	CASSPTSGSLTDTQYF	TGTGCCAGCAGCCCCACTAGCGGGAGTTTAACAGATACGCAGTATTTT
TRBD1	TRBJ1-1	NA	TRBV6-7	CASSYSGTGGYTEAFF	TGTGCCAGCAGTTATTCAGGGACAGGGGGATACACTGAAGCTTTCTTT
NA	TRBJ1-3	NA	TRBV6-5	CASSPGRGNTIYF	TGTGCCAGCAGTCCGGGAAGGGGAAACACCATATATTTT
TRBD1	TRBJ1-5	NA	TRBV15	CATSRTGSNQPQHF	TGTGCCACCAGCAGGACAGGGAGCAATCAGCCCCAGCATTTT
NA	TRBJ2-7	NA	TRBV2	CASSEGLIYEQYF	TGTGCCAGCAGTGAGGGGCTAATCTACGAGCAGTACTTC
TRBD1	TRBJ1-2	NA	TRBV19	CASSTGTGGFIPGYTF	TGTGCCAGTAGTACCGGGACAGGGGGTTTTATACCTGGCTACACCTTC
TRBD1	TRBJ1-1	NA	TRBV7-8	CASSWTGNMNTEAFF	TGTGCCAGCAGCTGGACAGGGAACATGAACACTGAAGCTTTCTTT
TRBD1	TRBJ1-6	few	TRBV5-6	CASTGQAYNSPLHF	TGTGCCAGCACCGGACAGGCTTATAATTCACCCCTCCACTTT
TRBD1	TRBJ1-1	NA	TRBV27	CASSLTWTGKSQGTEAFF	TGTGCCAGCAGTTTAACGTGGACAGGGAAATCCCAGGGAACTGAAGCTTTCTTT
TRBD2	TRBJ2-4	NA	TRBV7-9	CASSIQGLQHIQYF	TGTGCCAGCAGCATTCAGGGACTACAGCACATTCAGTACTTC
NA	TRBJ2-3	NA	TRBV4-3	CASSQDIEGADTQYF	TGCGCCAGCAGCCAAGATATAGAGGGGGCAGATACGCAGTATTTT
TRBD2	TRBJ2-1	NA	TRBV6-2/TRBV6-3	CASSYDPRGSGRIEQFF	TGTGCCAGCAGTTACGATCCCCGGGGTAGCGGGAGAATTGAGCAGTTCTTC
NA	TRBJ2-2	NA	TRBV5-1	CASSLGGRSTGELFF	TGCGCCAGCAGCTTGGGAGGGCGAAGCACCGGGGAGCTGTTTTTT
NA	TRBJ1-1	once	TRBV19	CASSISRNTEAFF	TGTGCCAGTAGTATCTCCAGGAACACTGAAGCTTTCTTT
NA	TRBJ2-3	NA	TRBV14	CASSRRRDTQYF	TGTGCCAGCAGCCGTCGGAGGGATACGCAGTATTTT
NA	TRBJ2-1	NA	TRBV7-2	CASSLGHNEQFF	TGTGCCAGCAGCTTAGGGCACAATGAGCAGTTCTTC
TRBD1	TRBJ2-7	NA	TRBV7-2	CASSQGGQGYEQYF	TGTGCCAGCAGCCAAGGGGGACAGGGCTACGAGCAGTACTTC
NA	TRBJ1-2	few	TRBV5-4	CASSLKGVEGYTF	TGTGCCAGCAGCTTAAAGGGGGTAGAGGGCTACACCTTC
NA	TRBJ1-2	NA	TRBV5-6	CASSRNSDYYGYTF	TGTGCCAGCAGCCGAAACTCCGACTACTATGGCTACACCTTC
TRBD1	TRBJ1-5	few	TRBV4-1	CASSSGQGGQPQHF	TGCGCCAGCAGTTCTGGACAGGGAGGTCAGCCCCAGCATTTT
TRBD2	TRBJ2-1	NA	TRBV11-2	CASSLARLAGYDEQFF	TGTGCCAGCAGCTTAGCCCGACTAGCGGGATATGATGAGCAGTTCTTC
NA	TRBJ1-5	NA	TRBV15	CATSADAADQPQHF	TGTGCCACCAGCGCGGATGCGGCCGATCAGCCCCAGCATTTT
NA	TRBJ2-7	NA	TRBV7-9	CASSFSAYEQYF	TGTGCCAGCAGCTTCTCAGCGTACGAGCAGTACTTC
NA	TRBJ1-5	once	TRBV27	CASSLGQFQPQHF	TGTGCCAGCAGTCTGGGACAATTTCAGCCCCAGCATTTT
NA	TRBJ1-1	few	TRBV19	CASSSGYRGRGAFF	TGTGCCAGTAGTTCGGGGTATCGGGGAAGGGGGGCTTTCTTT
TRBD1	TRBJ1-4	NA	TRBV30	CAFSGTGVEKLFF	TGTGCCTTCTCCGGGACAGGGGTTGAAAAACTGTTTTTT
TRBD1	TRBJ1-4	NA	TRBV6-5	CASSNNRGGKLFF	TGTGCCAGCAGTAACAACAGGGGTGGAAAACTGTTTTTT
NA	TRBJ2-1	NA	TRBV12-3/TRBV12-4	CASSSLQGNEQFF	TGTGCCAGCAGTTCCTTACAGGGAAATGAGCAGTTCTTC
NA	TRBJ2-5	few	TRBV7-2	CASSLTETAKETQYF	TGTGCCAGCAGCTTAACCGAGACAGCTAAAGAGACCCAGTACTTC